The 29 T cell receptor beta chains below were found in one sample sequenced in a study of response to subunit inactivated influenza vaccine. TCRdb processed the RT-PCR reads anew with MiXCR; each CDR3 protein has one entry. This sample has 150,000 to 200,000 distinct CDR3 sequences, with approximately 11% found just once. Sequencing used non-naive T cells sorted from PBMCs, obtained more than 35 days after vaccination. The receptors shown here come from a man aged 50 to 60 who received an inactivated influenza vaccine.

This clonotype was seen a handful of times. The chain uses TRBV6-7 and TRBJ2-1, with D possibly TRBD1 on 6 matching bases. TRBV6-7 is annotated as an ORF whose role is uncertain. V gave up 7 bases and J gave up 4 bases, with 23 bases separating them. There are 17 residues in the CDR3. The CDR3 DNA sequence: TGTGCCAGCACCACCCCCTCCCGACAGGATTATTACAATGAGCAGTTCTTC. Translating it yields CASTTPSRQDYYNEQFF.

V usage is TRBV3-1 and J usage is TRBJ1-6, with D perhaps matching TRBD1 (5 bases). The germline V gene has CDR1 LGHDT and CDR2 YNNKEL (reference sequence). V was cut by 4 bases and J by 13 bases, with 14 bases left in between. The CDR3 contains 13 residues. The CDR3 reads CASSPGFQAPLHF. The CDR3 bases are TGTGCCAGCAGCCCAGGGTTCCAGGCGCCCCTCCACTTT.

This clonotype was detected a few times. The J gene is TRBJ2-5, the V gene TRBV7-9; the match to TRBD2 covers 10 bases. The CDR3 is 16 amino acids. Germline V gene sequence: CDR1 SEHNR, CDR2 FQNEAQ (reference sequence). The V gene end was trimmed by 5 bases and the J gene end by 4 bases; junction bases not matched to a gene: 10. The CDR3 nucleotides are TGTGCCAGCAGCGCTCGCGGGCTAGCGGGAGCAGAGACCCAGTACTTC. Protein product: CASSARGLAGAETQYF.

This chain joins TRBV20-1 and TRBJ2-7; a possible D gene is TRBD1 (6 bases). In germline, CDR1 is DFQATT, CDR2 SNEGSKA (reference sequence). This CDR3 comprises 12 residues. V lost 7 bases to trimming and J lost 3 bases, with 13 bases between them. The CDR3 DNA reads TGCAGTGTCCCGAACAGGGTCTACGAGCAGTACTTC. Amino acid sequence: CSVPNRVYEQYF.

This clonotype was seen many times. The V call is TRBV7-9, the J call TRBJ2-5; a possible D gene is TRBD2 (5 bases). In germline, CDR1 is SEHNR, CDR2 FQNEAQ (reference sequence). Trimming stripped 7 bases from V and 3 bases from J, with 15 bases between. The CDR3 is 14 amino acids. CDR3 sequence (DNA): TGTGCCAGCACCTTCCTCTCGGGGAAAGAGACCCAGTACTTC. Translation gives CASTFLSGKETQYF.

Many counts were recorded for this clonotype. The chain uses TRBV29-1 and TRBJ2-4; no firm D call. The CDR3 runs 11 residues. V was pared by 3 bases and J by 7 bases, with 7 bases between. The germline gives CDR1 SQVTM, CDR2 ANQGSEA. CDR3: CSVDVLNIQYF. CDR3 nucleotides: TGCAGCGTTGACGTGCTGAACATTCAGTACTTC.

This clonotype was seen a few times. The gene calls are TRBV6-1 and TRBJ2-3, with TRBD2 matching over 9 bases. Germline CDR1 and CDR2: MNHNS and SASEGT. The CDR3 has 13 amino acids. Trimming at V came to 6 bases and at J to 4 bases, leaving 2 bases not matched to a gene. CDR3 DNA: TGTGCCAGCAGGCGGGGGGGCTCAGATACGCAGTATTTT. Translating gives CASRRGGSDTQYF.

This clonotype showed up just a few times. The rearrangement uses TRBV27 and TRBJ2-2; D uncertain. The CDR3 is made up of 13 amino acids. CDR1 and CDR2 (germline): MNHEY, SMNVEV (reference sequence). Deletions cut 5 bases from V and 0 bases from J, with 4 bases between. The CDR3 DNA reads TGTGCCAGCAGTCAAACGAACACCGGGGAGCTGTTTTTT. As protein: CASSQTNTGELFF.

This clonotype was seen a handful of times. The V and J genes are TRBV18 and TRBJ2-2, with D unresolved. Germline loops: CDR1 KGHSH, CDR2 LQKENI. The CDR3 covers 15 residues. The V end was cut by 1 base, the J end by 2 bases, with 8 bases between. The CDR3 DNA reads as TGTGCCAGCTCACCACAGACAAGTAACACCGGGGAGCTGTTTTTT. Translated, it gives CASSPQTSNTGELFF.

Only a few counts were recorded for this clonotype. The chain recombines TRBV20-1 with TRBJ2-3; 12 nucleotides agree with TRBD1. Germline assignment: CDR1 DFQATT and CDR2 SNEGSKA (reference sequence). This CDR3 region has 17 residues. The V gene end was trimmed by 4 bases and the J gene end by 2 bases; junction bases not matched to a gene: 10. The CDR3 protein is CSANLRDRGRTTDTQYF. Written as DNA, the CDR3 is TGCAGTGCTAACCTCCGGGACAGGGGGCGCACCACAGATACGCAGTATTTT.

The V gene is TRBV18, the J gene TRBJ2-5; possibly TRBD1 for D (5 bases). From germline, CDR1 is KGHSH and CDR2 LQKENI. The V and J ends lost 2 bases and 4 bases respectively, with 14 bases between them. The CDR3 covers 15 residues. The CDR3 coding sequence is TGTGCCAGCTCACCAGAGACAGATTTTCGAGAGACCCAGTACTTC. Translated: CASSPETDFRETQYF. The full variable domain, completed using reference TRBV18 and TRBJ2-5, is NAGVMQNPRHLVRRRGQEARLRCSPMKGHSHVYWYRQLPEEGLKFMVYLQKENIIDESGMPKERFSAEFPKEGPSILRIQQVVRGDSAAYFCASSPETDFRETQYFGPGTRLLVL.

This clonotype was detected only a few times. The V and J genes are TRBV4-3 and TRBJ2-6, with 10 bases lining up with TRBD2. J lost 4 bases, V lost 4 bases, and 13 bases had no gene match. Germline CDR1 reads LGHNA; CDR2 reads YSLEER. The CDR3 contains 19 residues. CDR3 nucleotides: TGCGCCAGCAGCCGGTCAGCGGGAGGGCCACTCTCGGGGGCCAACGTCCTGACTTTC. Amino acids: CASSRSAGGPLSGANVLTF.

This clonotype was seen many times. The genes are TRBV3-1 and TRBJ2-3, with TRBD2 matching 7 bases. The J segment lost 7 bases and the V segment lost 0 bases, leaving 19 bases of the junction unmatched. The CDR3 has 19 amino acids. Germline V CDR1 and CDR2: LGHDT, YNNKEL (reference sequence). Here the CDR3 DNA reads TGTGCCAGCAGCCAAGATTGGGATGCTAGCGGAGCTTCTTCAAATACGCAGTATTTT. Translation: CASSQDWDASGASSNTQYF.

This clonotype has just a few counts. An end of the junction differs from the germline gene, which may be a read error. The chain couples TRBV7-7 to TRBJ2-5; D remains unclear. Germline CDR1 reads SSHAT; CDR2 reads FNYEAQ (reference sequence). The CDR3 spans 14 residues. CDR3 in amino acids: CASSSPGPQETQYF. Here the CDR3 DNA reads TGTGCTAGCAGCTCACCGGGCCCACAAGAGACCCAGTACTTC. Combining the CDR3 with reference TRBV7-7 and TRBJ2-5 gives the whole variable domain GAGVSQSPRYKVTKRGQDVTLRCDPISSHATLYWYQQALGQGPEFLTYFNYEAQPDKSGLPSDRFSAERPEGSISTLTIQRTEQRDSAMYRCASSSPGPQETQYFGPGTRLLVL.

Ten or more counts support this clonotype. For the CDR3, the DNA is TGTGCCAGCTCAACTAGCGGGGGCTACGAGCAGTACTTC. Residues: CASSTSGGYEQYF. The V gene is TRBV12-3 or TRBV12-4, the J gene TRBJ2-7; 11 bases are a match to TRBD2. The V and J ends lost 8 bases and 3 bases, in that order; junction bases with no gene match: 3. The CDR3 consists of 13 residues.

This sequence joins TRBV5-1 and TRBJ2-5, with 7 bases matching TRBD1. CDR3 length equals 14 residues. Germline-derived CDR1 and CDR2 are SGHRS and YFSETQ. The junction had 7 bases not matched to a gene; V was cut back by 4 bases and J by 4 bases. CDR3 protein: CASSRQGKAETQYF. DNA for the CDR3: TGCGCCAGCAGCCGACAGGGTAAGGCAGAGACCCAGTACTTC.

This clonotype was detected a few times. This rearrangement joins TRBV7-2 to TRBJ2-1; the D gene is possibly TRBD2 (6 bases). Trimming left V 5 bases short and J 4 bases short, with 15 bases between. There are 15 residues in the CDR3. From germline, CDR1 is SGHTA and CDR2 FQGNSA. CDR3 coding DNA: TGTGCCAGCAGCCCACTAGCAAAACGTTACAATGAGCAGTTCTTC. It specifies CASSPLAKRYNEQFF.

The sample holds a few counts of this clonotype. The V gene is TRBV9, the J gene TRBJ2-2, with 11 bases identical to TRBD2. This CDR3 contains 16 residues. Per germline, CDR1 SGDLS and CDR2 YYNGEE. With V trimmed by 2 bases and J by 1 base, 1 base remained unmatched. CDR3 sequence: CASSVGTSGNTGELFF. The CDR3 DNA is TGTGCCAGCAGCGTCGGGACTAGCGGGAACACCGGGGAGCTGTTTTTT.

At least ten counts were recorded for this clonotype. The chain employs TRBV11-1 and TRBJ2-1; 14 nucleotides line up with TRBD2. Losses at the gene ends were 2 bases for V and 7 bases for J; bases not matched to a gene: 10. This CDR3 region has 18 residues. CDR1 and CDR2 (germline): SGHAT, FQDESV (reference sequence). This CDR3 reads CASSLPPRLAGGKNEQFF. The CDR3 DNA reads TGTGCCAGCAGCTTACCCCCAAGACTAGCGGGAGGGAAAAATGAGCAGTTCTTC.

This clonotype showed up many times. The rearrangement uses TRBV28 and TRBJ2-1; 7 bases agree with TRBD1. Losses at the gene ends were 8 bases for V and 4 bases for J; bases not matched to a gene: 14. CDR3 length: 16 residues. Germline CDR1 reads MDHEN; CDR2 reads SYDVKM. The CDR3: CASVPTVGGLYNEQFF. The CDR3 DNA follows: TGTGCCAGCGTACCAACGGTAGGGGGCTTGTACAATGAGCAGTTCTTC.

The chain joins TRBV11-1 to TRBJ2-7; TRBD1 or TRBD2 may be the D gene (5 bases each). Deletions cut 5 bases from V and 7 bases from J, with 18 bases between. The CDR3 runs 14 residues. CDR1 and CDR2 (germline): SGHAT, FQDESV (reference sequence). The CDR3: CASSPGLGEREQYF. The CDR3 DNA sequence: TGTGCCAGCAGCCCGGGGCTGGGGGAGAGGGAGCAGTACTTC.

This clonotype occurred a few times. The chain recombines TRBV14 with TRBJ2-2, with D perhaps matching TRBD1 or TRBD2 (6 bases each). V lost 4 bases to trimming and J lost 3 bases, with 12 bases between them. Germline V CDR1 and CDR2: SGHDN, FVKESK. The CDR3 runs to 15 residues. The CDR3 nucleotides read TGTGCCAGCAGCCCGGGGGCACGAGACACCGGGGAGCTGTTTTTT. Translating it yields CASSPGARDTGELFF.

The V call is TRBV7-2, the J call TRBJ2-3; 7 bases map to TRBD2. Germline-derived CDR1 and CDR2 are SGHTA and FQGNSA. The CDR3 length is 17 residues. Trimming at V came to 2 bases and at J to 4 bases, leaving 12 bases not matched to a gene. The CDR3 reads CASSLRGRALNADTQYF. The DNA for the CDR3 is TGTGCCAGCAGCTTACGGGGGAGGGCCCTAAATGCAGATACGCAGTATTTT.

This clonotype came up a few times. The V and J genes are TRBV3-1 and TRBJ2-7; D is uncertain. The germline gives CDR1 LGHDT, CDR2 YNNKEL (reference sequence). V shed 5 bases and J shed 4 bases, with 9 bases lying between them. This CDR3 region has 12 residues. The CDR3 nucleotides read TGTGCCAGCAGCGCCAGGAGTTACGAGCAGTACTTC. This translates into CASSARSYEQYF.

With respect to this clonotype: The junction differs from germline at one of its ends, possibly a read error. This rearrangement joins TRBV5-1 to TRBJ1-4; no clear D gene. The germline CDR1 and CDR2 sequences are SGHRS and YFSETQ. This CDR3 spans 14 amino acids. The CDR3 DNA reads TGCGCCAGCAGCCCCCGGGGTGCTAATAAAAAACTGTTTTTT. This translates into CASSPRGANKKLFF. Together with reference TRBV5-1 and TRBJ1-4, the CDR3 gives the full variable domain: KAGVTQTPRYLIKTRGQQVTLSCSPISGHRSVSWYQQTPGQGLQFLFEYFSETQRNKGNFPGRFSGRQFSNSRSEMNVSTLELGDSALYLCASSPRGANKKLFFGSGTQLSVL.

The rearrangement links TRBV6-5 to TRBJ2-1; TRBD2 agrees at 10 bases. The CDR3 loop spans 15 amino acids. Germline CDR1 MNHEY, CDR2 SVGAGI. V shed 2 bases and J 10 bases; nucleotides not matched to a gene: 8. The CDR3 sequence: CASSYLAGALNEQFF. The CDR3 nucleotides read TGTGCCAGCAGTTACCTAGCGGGAGCCCTGAACGAGCAGTTCTTC.

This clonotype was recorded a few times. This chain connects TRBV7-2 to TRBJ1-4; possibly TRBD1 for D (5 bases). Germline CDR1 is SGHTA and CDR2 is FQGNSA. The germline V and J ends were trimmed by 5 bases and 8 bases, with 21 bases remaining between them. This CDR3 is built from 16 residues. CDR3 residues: CASSPHPSRAGEKLFF. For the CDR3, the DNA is TGTGCCAGCAGCCCCCACCCGTCCAGGGCCGGGGAAAAACTGTTTTTT. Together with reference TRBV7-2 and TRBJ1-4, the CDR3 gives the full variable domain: GAGVSQSPSNKVTEKGKDVELRCDPISGHTALYWYRQSLGQGLEFLIYFQGNSAPDKSGLPSDRFSAERTGGSVSTLTIQRTQQEDSAVYLCASSPHPSRAGEKLFFGSGTQLSVL.

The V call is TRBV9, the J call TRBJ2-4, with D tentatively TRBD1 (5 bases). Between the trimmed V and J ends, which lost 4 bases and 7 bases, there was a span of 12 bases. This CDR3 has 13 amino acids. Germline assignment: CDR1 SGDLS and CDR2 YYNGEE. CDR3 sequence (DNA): TGTGCCAGCAGCCGTTACTCAGGGAACATTCAGTACTTC. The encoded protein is CASSRYSGNIQYF.

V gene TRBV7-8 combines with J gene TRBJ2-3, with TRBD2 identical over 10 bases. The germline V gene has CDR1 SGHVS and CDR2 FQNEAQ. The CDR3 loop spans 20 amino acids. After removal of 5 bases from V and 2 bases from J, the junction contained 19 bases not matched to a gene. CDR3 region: CASSIPTGGWSGGVTDTQYF. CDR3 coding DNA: TGTGCCAGCAGCATACCAACCGGGGGCTGGAGCGGGGGGGTCACAGATACGCAGTATTTT. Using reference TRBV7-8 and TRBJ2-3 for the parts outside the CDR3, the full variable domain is GAGVSQSPRYKVAKRGQDVALRCDPISGHVSLFWYQQALGQGPEFLTYFQNEAQLDKSGLPSDRFFAERPEGSVSTLKIQRTQQEDSAVYLCASSIPTGGWSGGVTDTQYFGPGTRLTVL.